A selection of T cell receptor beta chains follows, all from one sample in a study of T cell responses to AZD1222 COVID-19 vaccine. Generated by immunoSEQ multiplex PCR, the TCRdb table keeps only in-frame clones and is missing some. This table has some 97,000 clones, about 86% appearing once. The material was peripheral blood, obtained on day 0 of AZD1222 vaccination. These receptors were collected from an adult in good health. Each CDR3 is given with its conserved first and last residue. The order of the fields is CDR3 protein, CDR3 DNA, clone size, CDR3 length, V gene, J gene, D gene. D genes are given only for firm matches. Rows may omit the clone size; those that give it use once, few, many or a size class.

CDR3: CASSQDRTYTEAFF; DNA: TGTGCCAGCAGCCAAGATAGAACATACACTGAAGCTTTCTTT; size: once; length: 14; V: TRBV3-1/TRBV3-2; J: TRBJ1-1; D: -
CDR3: CASSSTRTGGTYNEQFF; DNA: TGTGCCAGCAGCTCCACCCGAACCGGGGGGACCTACAATGAGCAGTTCTTC; size: -; length: 17; V: TRBV7-8; J: TRBJ2-1; D: TRBD2
CDR3: CASSYGQKNTEAFF; DNA: TGTGCCAGCAGTTACGGACAGAAGAACACTGAAGCTTTCTTT; size: -; length: 14; V: TRBV6-2/TRBV6-3; J: TRBJ1-1; D: -
CDR3: CASSLIGQLNTEAFF; DNA: TGTGCCAGCAGCCTGATTGGACAGTTGAACACTGAAGCTTTCTTT; size: -; length: 15; V: TRBV5-4; J: TRBJ1-1; D: -
CDR3: CASSLRGENQPQHF; DNA: TGTGCCAGCAGTTTGCGAGGAGAAAATCAGCCCCAGCATTTT; size: -; length: 14; V: TRBV28; J: TRBJ1-5; D: -
CDR3: CASSQGHLTEAFF; DNA: TGTGCCAGCAGCCAAGGGCACCTCACTGAAGCTTTCTTT; size: -; length: 13; V: TRBV3-1/TRBV3-2; J: TRBJ1-1; D: -
CDR3: CASSLTTGTVDFEAFF; DNA: TGTGCCAGCAGCTTAACTACCGGGACCGTGGATTTTGAAGCTTTCTTT; size: -; length: 16; V: TRBV7-9; J: TRBJ1-1; D: -
CDR3: CASSLVGSQGNQPQHF; DNA: TGTGCCAGCAGCTTAGTGGGGAGCCAAGGCAATCAGCCCCAGCATTTT; size: -; length: 16; V: TRBV7-2; J: TRBJ1-5; D: -
CDR3: CASSQEGGSGYYNEQFF; DNA: TGCGCCAGCAGCCAAGAAGGAGGAAGCGGATACTACAATGAGCAGTTCTTC; size: -; length: 17; V: TRBV4-1; J: TRBJ2-1; D: -
CDR3: CASSITDPVATNEKLFF; DNA: TGTGCCAGCAGCATAACGGACCCGGTTGCAACTAATGAAAAACTGTTTTTT; size: -; length: 17; V: TRBV5-5; J: TRBJ1-4; D: -
CDR3: CASSLERGSEAFF; DNA: TGTGCCAGCAGCTTAGAAAGGGGGTCTGAAGCTTTCTTT; size: -; length: 13; V: TRBV7-2; J: TRBJ1-1; D: -
CDR3: CASSYFSEGGYTF; DNA: TGTGCCAGCAGTTACTTTAGTGAGGGGGGCTACACCTTC; size: -; length: 13; V: TRBV6-5; J: TRBJ1-2; D: -
CDR3: CASSTQGSSGYTF; DNA: TGTGCCAGCAGCACACAGGGGAGTTCTGGCTACACCTTC; size: -; length: 13; V: TRBV7-2; J: TRBJ1-2; D: TRBD1
CDR3: CASSLVQGREQYF; DNA: TGTGCCAGCAGCTTAGTACAAGGCCGCGAGCAGTACTTC; size: -; length: 13; V: TRBV7-2; J: TRBJ2-7; D: -
CDR3: CASSPGTVAKNIQYF; DNA: TGTGCCAGCTCACCAGGAACAGTAGCCAAAAACATTCAGTACTTC; size: -; length: 15; V: TRBV18; J: TRBJ2-4; D: -
CDR3: CASSSQQNTEAFF; DNA: TGTGCCAGCAGTTCACAGCAGAACACTGAAGCTTTCTTT; size: once; length: 13; V: TRBV12-3/TRBV12-4; J: TRBJ1-1; D: -
CDR3: CASSRNLPGNTIYF; DNA: TGTGCCAGCAGTAGGAACTTACCTGGAAACACCATATATTTT; size: few; length: 14; V: TRBV6-2/TRBV6-3; J: TRBJ1-3; D: -
CDR3: CASSSNPYSSTNEKLFF; DNA: TGTGCCAGCAGCTCAAATCCCTACAGCTCAACTAATGAAAAACTGTTTTTT; size: -; length: 17; V: TRBV13; J: TRBJ1-4; D: -
CDR3: CASSLNFYEQYF; DNA: TGTGCCAGCAGCCTAAATTTTTACGAGCAGTACTTC; size: -; length: 12; V: TRBV28; J: TRBJ2-7; D: -
CDR3: CASSTGGFGELFF; DNA: TGTGCCAGCAGTACCGGTGGTTTCGGGGAGCTGTTTTTT; size: once; length: 13; V: TRBV2; J: TRBJ2-2; D: -
CDR3: CASSVGTGGYNEQFF; DNA: TGTGCCAGCAGCGTAGGGACAGGGGGCTACAATGAGCAGTTCTTC; size: -; length: 15; V: TRBV9; J: TRBJ2-1; D: TRBD1
CDR3: CASSQDWGAAYGYTF; DNA: TGCGCCAGCAGCCAAGATTGGGGGGCAGCCTATGGCTACACCTTC; size: -; length: 15; V: TRBV4-3; J: TRBJ1-2; D: -
CDR3: CASSEGGEQYF; DNA: TGTGCCAGCAGTGAAGGGGGCGAGCAGTACTTC; size: few; length: 11; V: TRBV6-4; J: TRBJ2-7; D: -
CDR3: CSDARPGTGNTEAFF; DNA: TGCAGCGACGCGCGCCCCGGGACAGGGAACACTGAAGCTTTCTTT; size: -; length: 15; V: TRBV29-1; J: TRBJ1-1; D: TRBD1
CDR3: CASRRDVTTEAFF; DNA: TGTGCCAGCAGGAGGGACGTGACCACTGAAGCTTTCTTT; size: -; length: 13; V: TRBV7-9; J: TRBJ1-1; D: -
CDR3: CASSLAGALGETQYF; DNA: TGCGCCAGCAGCTTGGCGGGGGCACTCGGGGAGACCCAGTACTTC; size: -; length: 15; V: TRBV5-1; J: TRBJ2-5; D: -
CDR3: CASAREYLMNTEAFF; DNA: TGTGCCAGCGCCCGGGAATACTTGATGAACACTGAAGCTTTCTTT; size: -; length: 15; V: TRBV6-5; J: TRBJ1-1; D: -
CDR3: CASKGLNTEAFF; DNA: TGTGCCAGCAAGGGGTTGAACACTGAAGCTTTCTTT; size: -; length: 12; V: TRBV25-1; J: TRBJ1-1; D: -
CDR3: CASSPAPAGNYGYTF; DNA: TGTGCCAGCTCACCCGCCCCGGCGGGAAACTATGGCTACACCTTT; size: -; length: 15; V: TRBV18; J: TRBJ1-2; D: -
CDR3: CASSKWGQAFYEQYF; DNA: TGTGCCAGCAGCAAGTGGGGACAGGCTTTCTACGAGCAGTACTTC; size: -; length: 15; V: TRBV6-6; J: TRBJ2-7; D: TRBD1
CDR3: CASSFIGQAGYNEQFF; DNA: TGTGCCAGCAGTTTCATTGGACAGGCGGGCTACAATGAGCAGTTCTTC; size: -; length: 16; V: TRBV27; J: TRBJ2-1; D: TRBD1
CDR3: CASGTTYNEQFF; DNA: TGTGCCAGCGGGACTACCTACAATGAGCAGTTCTTC; size: -; length: 12; V: TRBV6-5; J: TRBJ2-1; D: TRBD2
CDR3: CASSSTGDNSPLHF; DNA: TGTGCCAGCAGTTCGACAGGGGACAATTCACCCCTCCACTTT; size: -; length: 14; V: TRBV28; J: TRBJ1-6; D: TRBD1
CDR3: CASSPWGGPNYGYTF; DNA: TGTGCCAGCAGCCCGTGGGGGGGTCCTAACTATGGCTACACCTTC; size: -; length: 15; V: TRBV7-9; J: TRBJ1-2; D: -
CDR3: CASSRGQGGGYTF; DNA: TGTGCCAGCAGCCGAGGACAGGGCGGGGGCTACACCTTC; size: -; length: 13; V: TRBV5-4; J: TRBJ1-2; D: TRBD1
CDR3: CATSTRRAPPLHF; DNA: TGTGCCACCAGCACGAGGAGGGCCCCACCCCTCCACTTT; size: once; length: 13; V: TRBV15; J: TRBJ1-6; D: -
CDR3: CASSLAIRMSYTF; DNA: TGTGCCAGCAGCTTAGCGATCCGGATGAGCTACACCTTC; size: once; length: 13; V: TRBV7-8; J: TRBJ1-2; D: -
CDR3: CASSAPTGLNTEAFF; DNA: TGTGCCAGCAGCGCCCCGACAGGGCTGAACACTGAAGCTTTCTTT; size: -; length: 15; V: TRBV9; J: TRBJ1-1; D: TRBD1
CDR3: CSVGRGNTIYF; DNA: TGCAGCGTTGGACGCGGAAACACCATATATTTT; size: -; length: 11; V: TRBV29-1; J: TRBJ1-3; D: -
CDR3: CASSNVQGTGYTF; DNA: TGTGCCAGCAGTAACGTACAGGGGACTGGCTACACCTTC; size: -; length: 13; V: TRBV28; J: TRBJ1-2; D: TRBD1
CDR3: CASSLGQGGTEAFF; DNA: TGTGCCAGCAGCCTCGGACAGGGTGGAACTGAAGCTTTCTTT; size: -; length: 14; V: TRBV6-2/TRBV6-3; J: TRBJ1-1; D: TRBD1
CDR3: CASSQGRQNSPLHF; DNA: TGTGCCAGCAGCCAAGGACGGCAGAATTCACCCCTCCACTTT; size: -; length: 14; V: TRBV14; J: TRBJ1-6; D: -
CDR3: CASSTLDRVGTEAFF; DNA: TGTGCCAGTAGTACGTTGGACAGGGTAGGTACTGAAGCTTTCTTT; size: once; length: 15; V: TRBV19; J: TRBJ1-1; D: TRBD1
CDR3: CASSYSFQETQYF; DNA: TGTGCCAGCAGTTACTCGTTCCAAGAGACCCAGTACTTC; size: -; length: 13; V: TRBV6-2/TRBV6-3; J: TRBJ2-5; D: -
CDR3: CATSRAGTGNEKLFF; DNA: TGTGCCACCAGCAGAGCGGGGACCGGCAATGAAAAACTGTTTTTT; size: -; length: 15; V: TRBV15; J: TRBJ1-4; D: -
CDR3: CASRWGRDTGELFF; DNA: TGTGCCAGTCGGTGGGGGCGCGACACCGGGGAGCTGTTTTTT; size: -; length: 14; V: TRBV19; J: TRBJ2-2; D: -
CDR3: CASSPRTGSISGANVLTF; DNA: TGTGCCAGCAGCCCACGGACAGGGTCAATCTCTGGGGCCAACGTCCTGACTTTC; size: -; length: 18; V: TRBV3-1/TRBV3-2; J: TRBJ2-6; D: TRBD1
CDR3: CASSFGGLQETQYF; DNA: TGTGCCAGCAGCTTCGGGGGACTCCAAGAGACCCAGTACTTC; size: -; length: 14; V: TRBV11-2; J: TRBJ2-5; D: -
CDR3: CASSPVRGRGTDTQYF; DNA: TGTGCCAGCAGCCCGGTAAGGGGGAGAGGCACAGATACGCAGTATTTT; size: -; length: 16; V: TRBV5-4; J: TRBJ2-3; D: -
CDR3: CSVEETGRGTEAFF; DNA: TGCAGCGTTGAAGAAACCGGCAGGGGCACTGAAGCTTTCTTT; size: -; length: 14; V: TRBV29-1; J: TRBJ1-1; D: -
CDR3: CASSYQDRRNTEAFF; DNA: TGTGCCAGCAGTTATCAGGACAGGAGGAACACTGAAGCTTTCTTT; size: -; length: 15; V: TRBV6-6; J: TRBJ1-1; D: TRBD1
CDR3: CASSYRGGSGNTIYF; DNA: TGTGCCAGCAGTTACCGGGGGGGCTCTGGAAACACCATATATTTT; size: -; length: 15; V: TRBV6-5; J: TRBJ1-3; D: -
CDR3: CASSDRGEGTEAFF; DNA: TGTGCCAGCAGTGACAGGGGTGAGGGCACTGAAGCTTTCTTT; size: -; length: 14; V: TRBV6-6; J: TRBJ1-1; D: TRBD1
CDR3: CASSPRQETNNEQFF; DNA: TGTGCCAGCAGCCCGAGACAGGAGACAAACAATGAGCAGTTCTTC; size: -; length: 15; V: TRBV7-9; J: TRBJ2-1; D: -
CDR3: CASISSGGSTDTQYF; DNA: TGCGCCAGCATTTCTAGCGGGGGGTCCACAGATACGCAGTATTTT; size: -; length: 15; V: TRBV5-1; J: TRBJ2-3; D: TRBD2
CDR3: CASSLHEGATEAFF; DNA: TGTGCCAGCTCACTCCACGAGGGGGCAACTGAAGCTTTCTTT; size: -; length: 14; V: TRBV18; J: TRBJ1-1; D: TRBD1